Listed below are T cell receptor beta chains from one sample, sequenced in a study of blood T cell repertoires in COVID-19. Only in-frame clones appear in the TCRdb table, and some are missing; sequencing was by immunoSEQ multiplex PCR. The sample yields over 200,000 clones, 70% to 90% seen once. The sequenced sample was PBMCs or T cells enriched from blood (not recorded which). These TCRs come from a woman between 25 and 40 years old who had been exposed to COVID-19. Both conserved end residues are part of each CDR3. Fields, in order: J gene, V gene, D gene, CDR3 protein. The D gene is left open where the match is weak.

j_call: TRBJ1-4; v_call: TRBV2; d_call: .; cdr3_aa: CASSEVAGVGEKLFF
j_call: TRBJ1-2; v_call: TRBV11-2; d_call: TRBD1; cdr3_aa: CASSPRRDSSNYGYTF
j_call: TRBJ1-1; v_call: TRBV18; d_call: .; cdr3_aa: CAGSPSDRNTEAFF
j_call: TRBJ1-1; v_call: TRBV15; d_call: .; cdr3_aa: CATSRAVLAEAFF
j_call: TRBJ2-7; v_call: TRBV9; d_call: TRBD1; cdr3_aa: CASSPSLGTGAREQYF
j_call: TRBJ2-2; v_call: TRBV5-1; d_call: TRBD1; cdr3_aa: CASSSPGTGYTGELFF
j_call: TRBJ2-2; v_call: TRBV14; d_call: .; cdr3_aa: CASSRLKETGDTGELFF
j_call: TRBJ1-2; v_call: TRBV2; d_call: .; cdr3_aa: CASSDPTVQGLHGYTF
j_call: TRBJ1-5; v_call: TRBV7-8; d_call: TRBD1; cdr3_aa: CASSLDVPDRGGQPQHF
j_call: TRBJ2-7; v_call: TRBV20-1; d_call: TRBD2; cdr3_aa: CSASSSGDYEQYF
j_call: TRBJ1-1; v_call: TRBV6-5; d_call: .; cdr3_aa: CACAVAGSFEAFF
j_call: TRBJ2-7; v_call: TRBV7-2; d_call: TRBD1; cdr3_aa: CASSGQGGGYEQYF
j_call: TRBJ2-2; v_call: TRBV11-2; d_call: TRBD2; cdr3_aa: CASSLVPRPLAGGTGELFF
j_call: TRBJ2-7; v_call: TRBV7-3; d_call: TRBD2; cdr3_aa: CASSSYGGGSYEQYF
j_call: TRBJ2-3; v_call: TRBV9; d_call: TRBD2; cdr3_aa: CASSTRGLAGRVSTDTQYF
j_call: TRBJ1-4; v_call: TRBV2; d_call: TRBD1; cdr3_aa: CASRWTGGKLFF
j_call: TRBJ1-2; v_call: TRBV6-1; d_call: .; cdr3_aa: CASSEVSGDGYTF
j_call: TRBJ2-7; v_call: TRBV2; d_call: TRBD1; cdr3_aa: CANDGTGPYEQYF
j_call: TRBJ1-2; v_call: TRBV20-1; d_call: .; cdr3_aa: CSAPGHSSYTF
j_call: TRBJ1-4; v_call: TRBV10-2; d_call: TRBD1; cdr3_aa: CAISRGVHEKLFF
j_call: TRBJ2-2; v_call: TRBV3-1/TRBV3-2; d_call: .; cdr3_aa: CASSQDPRQGETGELFF
j_call: TRBJ1-6; v_call: TRBV3-1/TRBV3-2; d_call: .; cdr3_aa: CASSQDSGFGSPLHF
j_call: TRBJ1-6; v_call: TRBV7-9; d_call: TRBD1; cdr3_aa: CASSPWDSPYSIINSPLHF
j_call: TRBJ2-3; v_call: TRBV28; d_call: .; cdr3_aa: CAIGRADTQYF
j_call: TRBJ2-7; v_call: TRBV11-2; d_call: .; cdr3_aa: CASSLDQGSYEQYF
j_call: TRBJ1-2; v_call: TRBV4-1; d_call: TRBD1; cdr3_aa: CASSLDRGDYGYTF
j_call: TRBJ2-7; v_call: TRBV4-1; d_call: TRBD1; cdr3_aa: CASSFFPGTGAVEQYF
j_call: TRBJ2-3; v_call: TRBV7-9; d_call: TRBD1; cdr3_aa: CASSLSRTGDTQYF
j_call: TRBJ2-1; v_call: TRBV5-1; d_call: .; cdr3_aa: CASSLSQDNEQFF
j_call: TRBJ1-2; v_call: TRBV6-5; d_call: TRBD1; cdr3_aa: CASSRTGADSRGYTF
j_call: TRBJ1-2; v_call: TRBV12-3/TRBV12-4; d_call: TRBD1; cdr3_aa: CASSLYRGGGYTF
j_call: TRBJ1-5; v_call: TRBV2; d_call: .; cdr3_aa: CASQGYSNQPQHF
j_call: TRBJ2-2; v_call: TRBV5-1; d_call: TRBD1; cdr3_aa: CASRAGTGSNTGELFF
j_call: TRBJ2-3; v_call: TRBV3-1/TRBV3-2; d_call: TRBD2; cdr3_aa: CASSLTSGGGTQYF
j_call: TRBJ1-1; v_call: TRBV28; d_call: TRBD1; cdr3_aa: CASRPPTGIHTEAFF
j_call: TRBJ1-5; v_call: TRBV29-1; d_call: TRBD1; cdr3_aa: CSVGQGEKQPQHF
j_call: TRBJ1-5; v_call: TRBV10-2; d_call: TRBD1; cdr3_aa: CASSDWQGARQPQHF
j_call: TRBJ2-2; v_call: TRBV11-3; d_call: .; cdr3_aa: CASSLSGRGTGELFF
j_call: TRBJ1-6; v_call: TRBV3-1/TRBV3-2; d_call: .; cdr3_aa: CASSHRGGGSSYNSPLHF
j_call: TRBJ1-3; v_call: TRBV27; d_call: .; cdr3_aa: CASSPTGASGNTIYF
j_call: TRBJ2-1; v_call: TRBV18; d_call: TRBD2; cdr3_aa: CASSTLAGEYNEQFF
j_call: TRBJ1-2; v_call: TRBV7-2; d_call: .; cdr3_aa: CASSLLGTTLWDYGYTF
j_call: TRBJ2-1; v_call: TRBV6-2/TRBV6-3; d_call: .; cdr3_aa: CASSYLVHEQFF
j_call: TRBJ1-3; v_call: TRBV6-5; d_call: TRBD1; cdr3_aa: CASGDRGHGNTIYF
j_call: TRBJ2-2; v_call: TRBV3-1/TRBV3-2; d_call: TRBD1; cdr3_aa: CASSLKTGNAGELFF
j_call: TRBJ1-3; v_call: TRBV10-3; d_call: TRBD1; cdr3_aa: CAIRDSTGGSGNTIYF
j_call: TRBJ1-1; v_call: TRBV5-1; d_call: TRBD1; cdr3_aa: CASSTGQGAPEAFF
j_call: TRBJ1-2; v_call: TRBV30; d_call: .; cdr3_aa: CAWSPGGGINYGYTF
j_call: TRBJ2-7; v_call: TRBV3-1/TRBV3-2; d_call: .; cdr3_aa: CASSQVLAASYEQYF
j_call: TRBJ2-1; v_call: TRBV7-8; d_call: TRBD2; cdr3_aa: CASSSRTSDGYNEQFF
j_call: TRBJ1-2; v_call: TRBV29-1; d_call: .; cdr3_aa: CSVLQESGYGYTF
j_call: TRBJ1-5; v_call: TRBV3-1/TRBV3-2; d_call: .; cdr3_aa: CASSQVAGAYEPQHF
j_call: TRBJ1-2; v_call: TRBV5-6; d_call: .; cdr3_aa: CASSLEGRQFDGYTF
j_call: TRBJ2-7; v_call: TRBV3-1/TRBV3-2; d_call: TRBD1; cdr3_aa: CASSGDRKGEQYF
j_call: TRBJ2-1; v_call: TRBV11-2; d_call: TRBD2; cdr3_aa: CASSLIGSGASNEQFF
j_call: TRBJ1-5; v_call: TRBV28; d_call: .; cdr3_aa: CASSLSRFGDQPQHF